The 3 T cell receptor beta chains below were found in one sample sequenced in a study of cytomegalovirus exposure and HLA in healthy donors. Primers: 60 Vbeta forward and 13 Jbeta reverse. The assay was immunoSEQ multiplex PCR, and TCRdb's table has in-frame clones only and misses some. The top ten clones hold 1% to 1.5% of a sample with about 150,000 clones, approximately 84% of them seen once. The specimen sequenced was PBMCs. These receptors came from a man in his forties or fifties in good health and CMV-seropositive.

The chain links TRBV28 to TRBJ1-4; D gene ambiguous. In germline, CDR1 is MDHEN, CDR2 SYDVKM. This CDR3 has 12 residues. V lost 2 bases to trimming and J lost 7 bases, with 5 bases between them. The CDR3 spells CASSLTGEKLFF. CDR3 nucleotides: TGTGCCAGCAGTTTAACTGGTGAAAAACTGTTTTTT.

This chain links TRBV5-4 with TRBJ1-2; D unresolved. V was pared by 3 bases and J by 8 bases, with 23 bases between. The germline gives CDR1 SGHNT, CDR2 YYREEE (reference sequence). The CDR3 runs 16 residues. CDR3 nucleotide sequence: TGTGCCAGCAGCTCCTGGCTGTCCGGGAGTCCCTACGGCTACACCTTC. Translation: CASSSWLSGSPYGYTF.

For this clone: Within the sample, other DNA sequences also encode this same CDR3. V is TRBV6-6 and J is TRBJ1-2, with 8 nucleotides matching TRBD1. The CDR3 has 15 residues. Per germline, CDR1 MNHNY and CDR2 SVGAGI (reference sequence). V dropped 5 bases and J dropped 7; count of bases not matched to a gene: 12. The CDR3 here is CASSRDRQGPSGYTF. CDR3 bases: TGTGCCAGCAGTCGCGATCGACAGGGGCCGTCTGGCTACACCTTC.